A single TCR beta chain is shown here with its context. One end of the junction is discordant with germline, which a read error may explain. CDR1 is SGDLS and CDR2 is YYNGEE in the germline V gene. The CDR3 contains 15 residues. These data are taken from a study of metastatic and nonmetastatic thyroid tumors. None of the patients had undergone any treatment ahead of thyroid surgery. MiXCR re-clonotyped the PCR reads for TCRdb. Of about 30,000 clones listed, 25% are singletons. The sample was blood. This sequence originates from a female donor with papillary thyroid cancer or a benign thyroid nodule (not recorded which). Some clones in this sample may be carry-over from other donors' samples. The J gene is TRBJ1-1, the V gene TRBV9, with 10 bases identical to TRBD1. Here the CDR3 reads CASSSPGTGVTEDFF. CDR3 sequence (DNA): TGTGCCAGCAGCTCCCCCGGGACAGGGGTTACTGAAGATTTCTTT.